These 10 T cell receptor beta chains were all obtained from the same sample, sequenced in a study of blood T cell repertoires in COVID-19. Sequencing used immunoSEQ multiplex PCR; TCRdb keeps in-frame clones, though not all of them. The sample consists of 80,000 to 90,000 clones, roughly 86% of them appearing once. The sequencing input was peripheral blood. The receptors stem from a man between 35 and 55 years old with acute or convalescent COVID-19.

The rearrangement uses TRBV27 and TRBJ1-2; D is unresolved. V dropped 5 bases and J dropped 6 bases, with 13 bases sitting between them. Germline V CDR1 and CDR2: MNHEY, SMNVEV (reference sequence). This CDR3 comprises 13 residues. The CDR3 sequence: CASSPGFLNGYTF. CDR3 coding DNA: TGTGCCAGCAGTCCGGGGTTTTTGAATGGCTACACCTTC.

This chain joins TRBV19 and TRBJ2-2, with 15 bases fitting TRBD2. The CDR3 is 19 amino acids. The trim removed 3 bases at V and 2 bases at J, leaving 7 bases unmatched. Germline V gene data show CDR1 as LNHDA and CDR2 as SQIVND (reference sequence). CDR3 sequence: CASSIWGLAGGRNTGELFF. The CDR3 DNA follows: TGTGCCAGTAGTATTTGGGGACTAGCGGGAGGCCGAAACACCGGGGAGCTGTTTTTT.

This sequence joins TRBV30 and TRBJ1-2; D not certain. The CDR3 is 13 amino acids. Trimming took off 2 bases at V and 0 bases at J, with 7 bases between the two ends. Germline assignment: CDR1 GTSNPN and CDR2 SVGIG (reference sequence). CDR3 residues: CAWSSTANYGYTF. CDR3 nucleotides: TGTGCCTGGAGTTCCACAGCTAACTATGGCTACACCTTC.

The chain carries TRBV10-3 and TRBJ2-2, with TRBD2 matching 9 bases. Germline loops: CDR1 ENHRY, CDR2 SYGVKD. The CDR3 loop spans 16 amino acids. Unmatched junction bases numbered 3, after V lost 2 bases and J lost 2 bases. The CDR3 is CAISEPTSGNTGELFF. The CDR3 DNA reads as TGTGCCATCAGTGAGCCGACTAGCGGAAACACCGGGGAGCTGTTTTTT.

This chain connects TRBV10-3 to TRBJ1-1, with D perhaps TRBD1 (6 bases). The V and J ends lost 11 bases and 0 bases respectively, with 13 bases between them. CDR3 size: 13 residues. Germline CDR1 reads ENHRY; CDR2 reads SYGVKD. The CDR3 DNA reads as TGTGCCTCTCGGGACAATCTGAACACTGAAGCTTTCTTT. Translated: CASRDNLNTEAFF.

The rearrangement links TRBV5-4 to TRBJ1-1; D remains ambiguous. The CDR3 is 15 amino acids. V shed 0 bases and J shed 1 base, with 10 bases lying between them. CDR1 SGHNT and CDR2 YYREEE come from the germline V gene (reference sequence). CDR3 coding DNA: TGTGCCAGCAGCTTGGGGAGTGTTCAGAACACTGAAGCTTTCTTT. It codes for CASSLGSVQNTEAFF. Using reference TRBV5-4 and TRBJ1-1 for the parts outside the CDR3, the full variable domain is ETGVTQSPTHLIKTRGQQVTLRCSSQSGHNTVSWYQQALGQGPQFIFQYYREEENGRGNFPPRFSGLQFPNYSSELNVNALELDDSALYLCASSLGSVQNTEAFFGQGTRLTVV.

The CDR3: CASSESGSYGYTF. In DNA, the CDR3 is TGCGCCAGCAGTGAGTCAGGGAGCTATGGCTACACCTTC. The chain employs TRBV10-1 and TRBJ1-2; D gene ambiguous. The CDR3 runs to 13 residues. The V gene lost 0 bases and the J gene lost 4 bases, with 6 bases spanning the gap. Germline CDR1 is WNHNN and CDR2 is SYGVQD (reference sequence).

The rearrangement uses TRBV25-1 and TRBJ1-5; D unclear. The CDR3 is 12 amino acids. V was shortened by 4 bases and J by 4 bases, with 5 bases between the two germline ends. CDR1 MGHDK and CDR2 SYGVNS come from the germline V gene. CDR3 sequence reads: CASSAPNQPQHF. In DNA form, the CDR3 reads TGTGCCAGCAGTGCCCCAAATCAGCCCCAGCATTTT.

The chain employs TRBV24-1 and TRBJ2-3; D is ambiguous. Trimming stripped 3 bases from V and 2 bases from J, with 20 bases between. Germline V CDR1 and CDR2: KGHDR, SFDVKD. The CDR3 loop spans 18 amino acids. The CDR3 reads CATSDPKPGPSSTDTQYF. The CDR3 nucleotides read TGTGCCACCAGTGATCCCAAGCCGGGTCCTTCTTCCACAGATACGCAGTATTTT.

The chain links TRBV30 to TRBJ2-2; a weak D match, TRBD1 (5 bases). Germline lookup yields CDR1 GTSNPN and CDR2 SVGIG (reference sequence). The CDR3 sequence is 14 residues long. V gave up 0 bases and J gave up 5 bases, with 10 bases separating them. CDR3 sequence reads: CAWSVQAHTGELFF. The CDR3 DNA follows: TGTGCCTGGAGTGTACAGGCGCATACCGGGGAGCTGTTTTTT. Using reference TRBV30 and TRBJ2-2 for the parts outside the CDR3, the full variable domain is SQTIHQWPATLVQPVGSPLSLECTVEGTSNPNLYWYRQAAGRGLQLLFYSVGIGQISSEVPQNLSASRPQDRQFILSSKKLLLSDSGFYLCAWSVQAHTGELFFGEGSRLTVL.